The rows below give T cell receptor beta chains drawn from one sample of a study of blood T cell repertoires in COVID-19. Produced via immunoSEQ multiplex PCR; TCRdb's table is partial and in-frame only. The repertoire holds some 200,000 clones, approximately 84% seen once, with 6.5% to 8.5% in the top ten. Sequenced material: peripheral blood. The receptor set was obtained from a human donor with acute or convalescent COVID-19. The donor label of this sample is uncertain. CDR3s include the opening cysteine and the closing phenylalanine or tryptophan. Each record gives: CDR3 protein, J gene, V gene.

cdr3_aa: CASSERETQPQHF
j_call: TRBJ1-5
v_call: TRBV6-1

cdr3_aa: CASSILSETQYF
j_call: TRBJ2-5
v_call: TRBV5-1

cdr3_aa: CASIREFVSYNEQFF
j_call: TRBJ2-1
v_call: TRBV6-5

cdr3_aa: CASSLVMGSTGNGYTF
j_call: TRBJ1-2
v_call: TRBV7-2

cdr3_aa: CATLDRSDSETQYF
j_call: TRBJ2-5
v_call: TRBV10-3

cdr3_aa: CATRGREGPSGELFF
j_call: TRBJ2-2
v_call: TRBV24-1

cdr3_aa: CASSGSYSEPNTGELFF
j_call: TRBJ2-2
v_call: TRBV2

cdr3_aa: CASSLPGQGNYGYTF
j_call: TRBJ1-2
v_call: TRBV28

cdr3_aa: CATSGTGGRETQYF
j_call: TRBJ2-5
v_call: TRBV24-1

cdr3_aa: CSASTGNTGELFF
j_call: TRBJ2-2
v_call: TRBV20-1

cdr3_aa: CASSLQGSYEQYF
j_call: TRBJ2-7
v_call: TRBV5-1

cdr3_aa: CASSRTGATVEEKLFF
j_call: TRBJ1-4
v_call: TRBV18

cdr3_aa: CASSPKGGTDTQYF
j_call: TRBJ2-3
v_call: TRBV3-1/TRBV3-2

cdr3_aa: CASSVRENTGELFF
j_call: TRBJ2-2
v_call: TRBV9

cdr3_aa: CASSARAQGQETQYF
j_call: TRBJ2-5
v_call: TRBV10-1

cdr3_aa: CASSEKRTVGTQYF
j_call: TRBJ2-5
v_call: TRBV2

cdr3_aa: CASSLAGGPGGELFF
j_call: TRBJ2-2
v_call: TRBV7-2

cdr3_aa: CASSSFTSARYNEQFF
j_call: TRBJ2-1
v_call: TRBV27

cdr3_aa: CASSPDNRNTEAFF
j_call: TRBJ1-1
v_call: TRBV25-1

cdr3_aa: CAWSVFGGRYNEQFF
j_call: TRBJ2-1
v_call: TRBV30

cdr3_aa: CASSRGRGPTNYGYTF
j_call: TRBJ1-2
v_call: TRBV3-1/TRBV3-2

cdr3_aa: CASSQPGQGAYEQFF
j_call: TRBJ2-1
v_call: TRBV18

cdr3_aa: CASSSTGGSNTGELFF
j_call: TRBJ2-2
v_call: TRBV5-4

cdr3_aa: CASIPGGSTDTQYF
j_call: TRBJ2-3
v_call: TRBV6-5

cdr3_aa: CASSLNSGYEQYF
j_call: TRBJ2-7
v_call: TRBV2

cdr3_aa: CASSESQGSNQPQHF
j_call: TRBJ1-5
v_call: TRBV2

cdr3_aa: CAVPGAGTGVAGYTF
j_call: TRBJ1-2
v_call: TRBV28

cdr3_aa: CASSPGQGANQPQHF
j_call: TRBJ1-5
v_call: TRBV7-2

cdr3_aa: CASRRDTQQETQYF
j_call: TRBJ2-5
v_call: TRBV7-2

cdr3_aa: CASSPGTGDYEQYF
j_call: TRBJ2-7
v_call: TRBV6-5

cdr3_aa: CASSPSPDTGELFF
j_call: TRBJ2-2
v_call: TRBV18

cdr3_aa: CASMGQGNQPQHF
j_call: TRBJ1-5
v_call: TRBV2

cdr3_aa: CASSFGTGPYEQYF
j_call: TRBJ2-7
v_call: TRBV7-9

cdr3_aa: CASSSGQGAKIAEAFF
j_call: TRBJ1-1
v_call: TRBV27

cdr3_aa: CSVEGALAGAGEQFF
j_call: TRBJ2-1
v_call: TRBV29-1

cdr3_aa: CASSISGPVSNQPQHF
j_call: TRBJ1-5
v_call: TRBV19

cdr3_aa: CASSIVGGTSGSNSYNEQFF
j_call: TRBJ2-1
v_call: TRBV19

cdr3_aa: CASSEAGQVYEQYF
j_call: TRBJ2-7
v_call: TRBV6-1

cdr3_aa: CASSQRLAGFGETQYF
j_call: TRBJ2-5
v_call: TRBV6-6

cdr3_aa: CASSVDRTGGEAFF
j_call: TRBJ1-1
v_call: TRBV9

cdr3_aa: CASSRTGGPEETQYF
j_call: TRBJ2-5
v_call: TRBV7-3

cdr3_aa: CASSPLDSLNEKLFF
j_call: TRBJ1-4
v_call: TRBV18

cdr3_aa: CASSFGTGGNQPQHF
j_call: TRBJ1-5
v_call: TRBV5-4

cdr3_aa: CASSDATGGVFF
j_call: TRBJ1-1
v_call: TRBV18

cdr3_aa: CASSLAGANYGYTF
j_call: TRBJ1-2
v_call: TRBV27

cdr3_aa: CASSQRLAGVAYNEQFF
j_call: TRBJ2-1
v_call: TRBV14

cdr3_aa: CARSLRDLAGGTGELFF
j_call: TRBJ2-2
v_call: TRBV5-3

cdr3_aa: CATSDPYRYGGDTQYF
j_call: TRBJ2-3
v_call: TRBV24-1

cdr3_aa: CASSMSGQLTGELFF
j_call: TRBJ2-2
v_call: TRBV19

cdr3_aa: CASRLAGPSSYEQYF
j_call: TRBJ2-7
v_call: TRBV28

cdr3_aa: CAWSVQRQSQETQYF
j_call: TRBJ2-5
v_call: TRBV30

cdr3_aa: CASSVGGGGRTLF
j_call: TRBJ1-1
v_call: TRBV9